In this sample, the clone carrying this T cell receptor beta chain turned up a few times. Using immunoSEQ multiplex PCR, the repertoire was profiled, and TCRdb retains in-frame clones only, with some absent. The sample carries 170,000 or so clones, roughly 87% recorded once. This specimen comes from a study of blood T cell repertoires in COVID-19. CDR3 length: 13 amino acids. Trimming at V came to 6 bases and at J to 0 bases, leaving 2 bases not matched to a gene. Germline V gene lookup returns CDR1 SGHRS and CDR2 YFSETQ. The sequencing input was PBMCs or T cells enriched from blood (not recorded which). The chain recombines TRBV5-1 with TRBJ1-2, with 7 bases fitting TRBD1. This TCR derives from a woman aged 45 to 65 who had recovered from COVID-19. The CDR3: CASTDRTNYGYTF. The DNA of the CDR3 is TGCGCCAGCACGGACAGGACTAACTATGGCTACACCTTC. Complete variable domain (other parts from reference TRBV5-1 and TRBJ1-2): KAGVTQTPRYLIKTRGQQVTLSCSPISGHRSVSWYQQTPGQGLQFLFEYFSETQRNKGNFPGRFSGRQFSNSRSEMNVSTLELGDSALYLCASTDRTNYGYTFGSGTRLTVV.